Following are 16 T cell receptor beta chains from one sample sequenced in a study of blood T cells in healthy people across ages. With a J-beta primer mix and a sample-barcoded 5' primer, a second PCR ran roughly 6 to 11 cycles. TCRdb re-called the 5' RACE reads with MiXCR, one entry per CDR3 protein. Among about 1.5 million distinct CDR3 sequences, 35% to 45% were seen once, and the ten largest hold more than 4%. Sequenced material: blood. The receptors come from a woman aged 18-30 years in good health.

This clonotype was observed once. This sequence joins TRBV20-1 and TRBJ2-7; a possible D gene is TRBD2 (6 bases). The CDR3 has 18 amino acids. The V gene lost 0 bases and the J gene lost 7 bases, with 28 bases spanning the gap. Germline-derived CDR1 and CDR2 are DFQATT and SNEGSKA (reference sequence). As DNA, the CDR3 is TGCAGTGCTAGAGATAGGAGGGAGTCACAGTCCACCTACAATGAGCAGTACTTC. Translating gives CSARDRRESQSTYNEQYF.

This clonotype showed up just a few times. This sequence joins TRBV4-1 and TRBJ2-1; tentatively, D is TRBD1 or TRBD2 (5 bases each). V lost 4 bases, J lost 9 bases, and 16 bases lay in between. The CDR3 has 14 residues. CDR1 MGHRA and CDR2 YSYEKL come from the germline V gene. Written as DNA, the CDR3 is TGCGCCAGCAGCCCTCGAGGGGCCATAGGTGAGCAGTTCTTC. Its translation: CASSPRGAIGEQFF.

The V and J genes are TRBV6-5 and TRBJ1-6, with D perhaps TRBD1 (5 bases). The V gene's germline CDR1 is MNHEY and CDR2 SVGAGI. The CDR3 loop spans 15 amino acids. V dropped 5 bases and J dropped 0 bases, with 8 bases sitting between them. In DNA form, the CDR3 reads TGTGCCAGCAGTCGGGACGGCTCCTATAATTCACCCCTCCACTTT. This gives the protein CASSRDGSYNSPLHF.

This clonotype was counted ten times or more. This sequence joins TRBV7-2 and TRBJ2-7, with a tentative D call TRBD2 (5 bases). CDR3 length: 14 amino acids. CDR1 SGHTA and CDR2 FQGNSA come from the germline V gene. Trimming shortened V by 6 bases and J by 0 bases, and 12 bases separated the two germline ends. CDR3 nucleotide sequence: TGTGCCAGCAGAAGCCTCGGGAACTCCTACGAGCAGTACTTC. The encoded protein is CASRSLGNSYEQYF.

This CDR3 is CASSPSGLGEDNEQFF. The DNA for the CDR3 is TGTGCCAGCAGCCCTTCAGGACTGGGAGAGGACAATGAGCAGTTCTTC. V is TRBV7-3 and J is TRBJ2-1; a possible D gene is TRBD2 (5 bases). Germline V gene lookup returns CDR1 SGHTA and CDR2 FQGTGA. V lost 5 bases to trimming and J lost 5 bases, with 19 bases between them. This CDR3 has 16 residues.

The V and J genes are TRBV7-2 and TRBJ2-1, with D unclear. Germline assignment: CDR1 SGHTA and CDR2 FQGNSA. Trimming removed 2 bases at V and 4 bases at J, with 6 bases between. The CDR3 loop spans 13 amino acids. In DNA form, the CDR3 reads TGTGCCAGCAGCTTATTCAGATACAATGAGCAGTTCTTC. As protein: CASSLFRYNEQFF.

The V gene is TRBV27, the J gene TRBJ1-1; D possibly corresponds to TRBD1 (6 bases). The CDR3 has 16 residues. With 3 bases removed from V and 2 bases from J, the gap between germline ends came to 16 bases. Germline assignment: CDR1 MNHEY and CDR2 SMNVEV (reference sequence). CDR3 amino acids: CASSLNRAAGNTEAFF. In DNA, the CDR3 is TGTGCCAGCAGTTTGAACAGGGCGGCGGGTAACACTGAAGCTTTCTTT.

The chain recombines TRBV19 with TRBJ1-2; 7 nucleotides agree with TRBD1. J was trimmed by 7 bases and V by 9 bases; bases with no gene match: 5. The length of the CDR3 is 11 residues. Germline CDR1 and CDR2: LNHDA and SQIVND (reference sequence). The CDR3 DNA sequence: TGTGCCAGCGGACAGGTCCGTGGCTACACCTTC. Amino acids: CASGQVRGYTF.

The V call is TRBV4-3, the J call TRBJ1-2; the D gene is possibly TRBD1 (5 bases). Germline V gene sequence: CDR1 LGHNA, CDR2 YSLEER. The length of the CDR3 is 16 residues. V dropped 0 bases and J dropped 0 bases, with 11 bases sitting between them. CDR3 loop: CASSQESWGPNYGYTF. CDR3 nucleotides: TGCGCCAGCAGCCAAGAATCGTGGGGACCTAACTATGGCTACACCTTC.

This clonotype was seen only a few times. The CDR3 loop reads CASSPSLIQGDTEAFF. CDR3 coding DNA: TGTGCCAGCAGTCCCTCCCTAATACAGGGGGACACTGAAGCTTTCTTT. The chain carries TRBV12-3 or TRBV12-4 and TRBJ1-1; 8 bases are shared with TRBD1. With 5 bases clipped from V and 3 bases from J, the junction kept 11 bases outside the gene matches. This CDR3 has 16 residues.

The chain carries TRBV10-3 and TRBJ2-3; tentatively, D is TRBD2 (5 bases). The germline V gene has CDR1 ENHRY and CDR2 SYGVKD. Trimming shortened V by 0 bases and J by 1 base, and 23 bases separated the two germline ends. This CDR3 comprises 20 residues. Here the CDR3 DNA reads TGTGCCATCAGTGAGTCTAGGTTGGGTTCGGACTTCCAGGGCACAGATACGCAGTATTTT. It specifies CAISESRLGSDFQGTDTQYF.

This clonotype has a handful of counts. The chain carries TRBV13 and TRBJ2-1; D not certain. Trimming shortened V by 4 bases and J by 8 bases, and 9 bases separated the two germline ends. The CDR3 is 12 residues long. The germline CDR1 and CDR2 sequences are PRHDT and FYEKMQ (reference sequence). The CDR3 loop reads CASSSRSYEQFF. Here the CDR3 DNA reads TGTGCCAGCAGCTCCCGGTCCTATGAGCAGTTCTTC.

This chain links TRBV20-1 with TRBJ1-6; D might be TRBD1 (5 bases). Trimming took off 4 bases at V and 1 base at J, with 8 bases between the two ends. Germline CDR1 reads DFQATT; CDR2 reads SNEGSKA (reference sequence). The CDR3 loop spans 14 amino acids. CDR3 nucleotides: TGCAGTGCTAAGGGACGGTCCTATAATTCACCCCTCCACTTT. Amino acid sequence: CSAKGRSYNSPLHF.

This clonotype was observed a few times. The genes are TRBV7-2 and TRBJ2-7; D is undetermined. The V gene lost 6 bases and the J gene lost 0 bases, with 9 bases spanning the gap. The CDR3 is 13 residues long. CDR1 and CDR2 from the germline V gene are SGHTA and FQGNSA. CDR3 bases: TGTGCCAGCAGTCGGGCAAGCTCCTACGAGCAGTACTTC. It translates to CASSRASSYEQYF.

Only one count was recorded for this clonotype. At one end, the junction sequence differs from germline, possibly due to a read error. The J gene is TRBJ2-3, the V gene TRBV6-4; 10 bases align to TRBD2. This CDR3 region has 15 residues. Germline assignment: CDR1 MRHNA and CDR2 SNTAGT. CDR3 in DNA: TGTGCCAGCAGTTTCTCTAGCGGGGGCACAGATACGCGGTATTTT. It specifies CASSFSSGGTDTRYF.

The CDR3 reads CATSGGSRYEQYF. The CDR3 region has the DNA TGTGCCACCTCCGGGGGGAGCAGGTACGAGCAGTACTTC. The J gene is TRBJ2-7, the V gene TRBV6-5, with TRBD2 matching over 7 bases. J was trimmed by 4 bases and V by 10 bases; bases with no gene match: 10. In germline, CDR1 is MNHEY, CDR2 SVGAGI. The CDR3 has 13 amino acids.